The 28 T cell receptor beta chains reported below all come from one sample, sequenced in a study of blood T cell repertoires in COVID-19. Repertoires were generated with immunoSEQ multiplex PCR, while TCRdb's copy carries only in-frame clones and drops some. The table shows 250,000 to 350,000 clones, with 80% to 90% occurring only once. Input material: peripheral blood. All receptors derive from a woman in her twenties or thirties with active or convalescent COVID-19.

The J gene is TRBJ1-4, the V gene TRBV5-1, with D perhaps matching TRBD1 (5 bases). Trimming shortened V by 1 base and J by 8 bases, and 18 bases separated the two germline ends. Germline lookup yields CDR1 SGHRS and CDR2 YFSETQ. CDR3 length: 16 amino acids. CDR3 bases: TGCGCCAGCAGCTTGATGGGACTCCCTCAAGGGGAAAAACTGTTTTTT. It is translated as CASSLMGLPQGEKLFF. The full variable domain, in which reference TRBV5-1 and TRBJ1-4 provide the parts outside the CDR3, is KAGVTQTPRYLIKTRGQQVTLSCSPISGHRSVSWYQQTPGQGLQFLFEYFSETQRNKGNFPGRFSGRQFSNSRSEMNVSTLELGDSALYLCASSLMGLPQGEKLFFGSGTQLSVL.

The chain recombines TRBV5-1 with TRBJ2-2; 7 nucleotides match TRBD1. V lost 3 bases to trimming and J lost 3 bases; unmatched junction nucleotides: 2. CDR1 SGHRS and CDR2 YFSETQ come from the germline V gene. The CDR3 runs 14 residues. For the CDR3, the DNA is TGCGCCAGCAGCTATGGGACAGACACCGGGGAGCTGTTTTTT. As protein: CASSYGTDTGELFF.

This clone was observed once. The chain couples TRBV6-5 to TRBJ1-6; D not resolved. The V end lost 6 bases, the J end lost 5 bases, and 11 bases lay between the germline ends. Germline CDR1 is MNHEY and CDR2 is SVGAGI. The CDR3 consists of 14 residues. CDR3 DNA: TGTGCCAGCAGGGAGACGGTGAATAATTCACCCCTCCACTTT. It yields the protein CASRETVNNSPLHF.

The J gene is TRBJ2-1, the V gene TRBV18; the D gene is possibly TRBD2 (7 bases). CDR3 length: 15 residues. Germline values: CDR1 KGHSH, CDR2 LQKENI. Trimming stripped 4 bases from V and 5 bases from J, with 15 bases between. The CDR3 sequence: CASSQTGGQNNEQFF. The CDR3 nucleotides are TGTGCCAGCTCACAGACGGGGGGCCAGAACAATGAGCAGTTCTTC.

This clone was observed a single time. The J gene is TRBJ2-1, the V gene TRBV5-6; TRBD1 matches at 11 bases. CDR1 and CDR2 from the germline V gene are SGHDT and YYEEEE. V dropped 4 bases and J dropped 10; count of bases not matched to a gene: 10. The CDR3 loop spans 15 amino acids. CDR3 amino acids: CASSLLDRGQGEQFF. CDR3 DNA: TGTGCCAGCAGCCTTCTGGACAGGGGGCAAGGAGAGCAGTTCTTC.

The chain uses TRBV5-1 and TRBJ2-3; 7 positions agree with TRBD2. The trim removed 5 bases at V and 9 bases at J, leaving 12 bases unmatched. CDR1 and CDR2 from the germline V gene are SGHRS and YFSETQ. The length of the CDR3 is 14 residues. In DNA form, the CDR3 reads TGCGCCAGCAGTGTAGCGGGCCCTTGGGAAACGCAGTATTTT. Translation: CASSVAGPWETQYF.

The CDR3 coding sequence is TGCGCCAGCAGCCAGGGAGGGTACGAGCAGTACTTC. This encodes CASSQGGYEQYF. This sequence joins TRBV4-1 and TRBJ2-7; the match to TRBD2 covers 7 bases. Losses at the gene ends were 3 bases for V and 4 bases for J; bases not matched to a gene: 0. Germline CDR1 reads MGHRA; CDR2 reads YSYEKL. The CDR3 is made up of 12 amino acids.

This clone was counted a few times. The same CDR3 arises from other DNA sequences in this sample as well. This chain connects TRBV18 to TRBJ1-2; D is uncertain. With 6 bases removed from V and 6 bases from J, the gap between germline ends came to 11 bases. CDR1 and CDR2 (germline): KGHSH, LQKENI. There are 12 residues in the CDR3. Here the CDR3 reads CASSPSRDGYTF. CDR3 coding DNA: TGTGCCAGCTCTCCGTCGCGGGATGGCTACACCTTC.

With respect to this clone: The same CDR3 can be traced to other DNA sequences in this sample. V and J are TRBV7-3 and TRBJ1-1, with D hard to call. V shed 5 bases and J shed 2 bases, with 9 bases lying between them. The CDR3 runs 13 residues. The germline gives CDR1 SGHTA, CDR2 FQGTGA. The CDR3 region is CASSITGNTEAFF. In DNA, the CDR3 is TGTGCCAGCAGCATTACGGGAAACACTGAAGCTTTCTTT.

V and J are TRBV5-4 and TRBJ1-5; weak D call: TRBD1 (6 bases). The CDR3 is 16 amino acids. The ends were cut back, 2 bases at V and 4 bases at J, with 16 bases in the middle. The germline CDR1 and CDR2 sequences are SGHNT and YYREEE (reference sequence). CDR3 loop: CASSLDGGLKNQPQHF. Written as DNA, the CDR3 is TGTGCCAGCAGCTTAGATGGGGGCCTGAAAAATCAGCCCCAGCATTTT.

J is TRBJ2-2 and V is TRBV30; 11 bases match TRBD1. Germline loops: CDR1 GTSNPN, CDR2 SVGIG (reference sequence). The J segment lost 5 bases and the V segment lost 3 bases, leaving 2 bases of the junction unmatched. CDR3 length: 14 amino acids. The CDR3 DNA reads TGTGCCTGGAGGGGGGACAGGGGGACCGGGGAGCTGTTTTTT. Its translation: CAWRGDRGTGELFF.

The chain combines TRBV27 with TRBJ2-5; a possible D gene is TRBD2 (6 bases). CDR3 length equals 17 residues. The germline CDR1 and CDR2 sequences are MNHEY and SMNVEV (reference sequence). The germline V and J ends were trimmed by 2 bases and 5 bases, with 21 bases remaining between them. CDR3 bases: TGTGCCAGCAGTTTAGCAATCCGGACGAGGGGAGGCGAGACCCAGTACTTC. Residues: CASSLAIRTRGGETQYF.

The chain joins TRBV7-9 to TRBJ1-4, with TRBD1 matching over 8 bases. J gave up 0 bases and V 6 bases, and 0 bases lay outside the gene matches. Germline CDR1 SEHNR, CDR2 FQNEAQ (reference sequence). The CDR3 totals 14 residues. The DNA for the CDR3 is TGTGCCAGCAGACAGGGGGCAACTAATGAAAAACTGTTTTTT. This codes for CASRQGATNEKLFF.

The genes are TRBV4-2 and TRBJ1-2, with D maybe TRBD1 (5 bases). CDR1 and CDR2 from the germline V gene are LGHNA and YNFKEQ. V lost 9 bases and J lost 3, with 17 bases in between. The CDR3 covers 14 residues. DNA for the CDR3: TGTGCCAGTACAAACCGGGGGGGTGACTATGGCTACACCTTC. Protein sequence: CASTNRGGDYGYTF.

The J gene is TRBJ2-7, the V gene TRBV19; TRBD1 matches 8 bases. J was trimmed by 3 bases and V by 3 bases; bases with no gene match: 7. In germline, CDR1 is LNHDA, CDR2 SQIVND (reference sequence). This CDR3 comprises 15 residues. CDR3 nucleotides: TGTGCCAGTAGTATCCGCGGACAGGGTCTCTACGAGCAGTACTTC. Protein sequence: CASSIRGQGLYEQYF.

J is TRBJ2-2 and V is TRBV3-1 (or the pseudogene TRBV3-2), with D perhaps TRBD2 (7 bases). CDR3 size: 16 residues. Trimming took 4 bases from V and 2 from J, leaving 14 bases between them. From germline, CDR1 is LGHDT and CDR2 YNNKEL (reference sequence). The CDR3, as DNA: TGTGCCAGCAGCCCCTGGCGGGGGCCCAACACCGGGGAGCTGTTTTTT. It translates to CASSPWRGPNTGELFF.

This clone has only one observation. The genes are TRBV18 and TRBJ2-1; D perhaps matches TRBD1 (5 bases). CDR3 size: 15 residues. Trimming took 3 bases from V and 6 from J, leaving 15 bases between them. Germline V gives CDR1 KGHSH, CDR2 LQKENI. The CDR3 loop is CASSPNFGAVNEQFF. As DNA, the CDR3 is TGTGCCAGCTCACCTAACTTTGGGGCGGTCAATGAGCAGTTCTTC. The whole variable domain, filled in from reference TRBV18 and TRBJ2-1, reads NAGVMQNPRHLVRRRGQEARLRCSPMKGHSHVYWYRQLPEEGLKFMVYLQKENIIDESGMPKERFSAEFPKEGPSILRIQQVVRGDSAAYFCASSPNFGAVNEQFFGPGTRLTVL.

This clone has only a few counts. The chain has TRBV9 and TRBJ1-1, with TRBD1 matching 9 bases. The CDR3 sequence is 15 residues long. After removal of 4 bases from V and 4 bases from J, the junction contained 8 bases not matched to a gene. Germline loops: CDR1 SGDLS, CDR2 YYNGEE. Written as DNA, the CDR3 is TGTGCCAGCAGCCCCAGGGGACAGGGAAGCACTGAAGCTTTCTTT. Its protein product is CASSPRGQGSTEAFF.

This chain uses TRBV5-5 with TRBJ2-1; D possibly corresponds to TRBD2 (6 bases). CDR3 length equals 14 residues. Trimming pared 3 bases from V and 6 bases from J, leaving 13 bases between. Per germline, CDR1 SGHKS and CDR2 YYEKEE (reference sequence). CDR3 protein: CASSWGLEFNEQFF. The CDR3 nucleotides read TGTGCCAGCAGCTGGGGACTGGAGTTCAATGAGCAGTTCTTC.

V and J are TRBV24-1 and TRBJ2-3; D is possibly TRBD1 (6 bases). Looked up from germline, CDR1 is KGHDR and CDR2 is SFDVKD. The CDR3 has 18 amino acids. The germline V and J ends were trimmed by 0 bases and 2 bases, with 17 bases remaining between them. CDR3 sequence (DNA): TGTGCCACCAGTGATTTGCATATACAGGGCGGGTTCACAGATACGCAGTATTTT. Protein product: CATSDLHIQGGFTDTQYF.

This chain connects TRBV19 to TRBJ1-2; 7 nucleotides match TRBD1. Germline V gene data show CDR1 as LNHDA and CDR2 as SQIVND (reference sequence). V lost 0 bases, J lost 6 bases, and 13 bases stayed unmatched. There are 17 residues in the CDR3. The CDR3 nucleotides are TGTGCCAGTAGTATAGACCGGGACAGTCCCATTACGAATGGCTACACCTTC. This encodes CASSIDRDSPITNGYTF.

This clone was recorded a few times. The chain joins TRBV5-4 to TRBJ2-1, with D possibly TRBD1 on 5 matching bases. The CDR3 spans 15 residues. Trimming left V 2 bases short and J 6 bases short, with 15 bases between. Germline V gene lookup returns CDR1 SGHNT and CDR2 YYREEE (reference sequence). The CDR3, as DNA: TGTGCCAGCAGCTTAAGGGTCCGACAGACCAATGAGCAGTTCTTC. Amino acids: CASSLRVRQTNEQFF.

This clone came up once. The chain joins TRBV24-1 to TRBJ2-3; 7 bases are a match to TRBD1. This CDR3 contains 15 residues. Germline loops: CDR1 KGHDR, CDR2 SFDVKD. Losses at the gene ends were 3 bases for V and 6 bases for J; bases not matched to a gene: 8. CDR3 nucleotides: TGTGCCACCAGTGATGCACAGGGGTCCGGGGATACGCAGTATTTT. It specifies CATSDAQGSGDTQYF.

The V and J genes are TRBV6-5 and TRBJ2-7, with a possible D match to TRBD1 (6 bases). Per the germline V gene, CDR1 is MNHEY and CDR2 is SVGAGI. The CDR3 spans 11 residues. Trimming took off 2 bases at V and 9 bases at J, with 8 bases between the two ends. CDR3 nucleotide sequence: TGTGCCAGCAGTTACCAGGGGCTGCAGTACTTC. This gives the protein CASSYQGLQYF.

V gene TRBV28 combines with J gene TRBJ1-1; D perhaps matches TRBD1 (6 bases). CDR3 length: 16 amino acids. Trimming cost V 3 bases and J 4 bases, with 18 bases left between them. CDR1 and CDR2 (germline): MDHEN, SYDVKM. The CDR3 sequence is CASSFWGGGIGTEAFF. CDR3 bases: TGTGCCAGCAGTTTTTGGGGCGGGGGCATCGGCACTGAAGCTTTCTTT.

V is TRBV12-3 or TRBV12-4 and J is TRBJ1-3; tentative D call: TRBD1 (6 bases). Trimming stripped 6 bases from V and 13 bases from J, with 13 bases between. This CDR3 contains 11 residues. CDR3 region: CASRGGGRIYF. CDR3 DNA: TGTGCCAGCAGGGGAGGGGGGCGAATATATTTT.

The chain couples TRBV7-2 to TRBJ2-1, with 9 bases identical to TRBD2. Germline V lookup: CDR1 SGHTA, CDR2 FQGNSA. The CDR3 sequence is 16 residues long. V lost 1 base to trimming and J lost 6 bases; unmatched junction nucleotides: 7. This chain's CDR3 is CASSLVSSGGFNEQFF. The CDR3 coding sequence is TGTGCCAGCAGCTTAGTTTCAAGCGGGGGGTTCAATGAGCAGTTCTTC.

DNA of the CDR3: TGTGCCAGCAGCGATCGCTTGGACAGGGGCGCCCCCAGAACCCAGTACTTC. Its translation: CASSDRLDRGAPRTQYF. The rearrangement uses TRBV3-1 (or the pseudogene TRBV3-2) and TRBJ2-5; TRBD1 matches at 9 bases. Germline CDR1 and CDR2: LGHDT and YNNKEL (reference sequence). This CDR3 has 17 amino acids. Trimming took 5 bases from V and 8 from J; bases not matched to a gene: 18.